This entry concerns a single T cell receptor (beta chain). The data were obtained in a study of blood T cell repertoires in COVID-19. Turning to the study itself: There were acute and convalescent COVID-19 samples, and they came from the United States, Italy and Spain. T cells, B-cell-depleted T cells, or PBMCs supplied cDNA or gDNA.

The V gene's germline CDR1 is SQVTM and CDR2 ANQGSEA. There are 16 residues in the CDR3. Trimming pared 1 base from V and 0 bases from J, leaving 14 bases between. The study drew participants aged about 18 to 95 years from roughly 25 US areas. TCRdb's table, derived via immunoSEQ multiplex PCR, lists solely in-frame clones and lacks some. The sample includes a few hundred thousand clones, around 84% of them seen just once. Sequencing was carried out using PBMCs or T cells enriched from blood (not recorded which). The clonotype was recovered from a man aged 30-40 years with acute COVID-19. The J gene is TRBJ2-3, the V gene TRBV29-1; no firm D call. As DNA, the CDR3 is TGCAGCGTTGAAGGGCATCGCGGTTCTAGCACAGATACGCAGTATTTT. Its protein is CSVEGHRGSSTDTQYF.